This T cell receptor beta chain was sequenced for a study of graft-versus-host responses after intestinal transplantation. Using immunoSEQ multiplex PCR, the repertoire was profiled, and TCRdb retains in-frame clones only, with some absent. The data hold about 96,000 clones, with roughly 92% observed a single time. With regard to this clone: Its specificity is not known.

This receptor was identified in a human donor who received an intestinal transplant. The material was unstimulated CD4+ T cells sorted from spleen or lymph node cells, obtained before intestinal transplant.

CDR3 loop: CASMRVGQQETQYF. CDR3 DNA sequence: TGTGCCAGCATGAGGGTGGGACAGCAAGAGACCCAGTACTTC. The V gene is TRBV2, the J gene TRBJ2-5, with 7 bases aligning to TRBD1. Germline V gene lookup returns CDR1 SNHLY and CDR2 FYNNEI. The V segment lost 7 bases and the J segment 2 bases; nucleotides outside the gene matches: 7. The CDR3 totals 14 residues.